The 20 T cell receptor beta chains presented below share a single source sample, sequenced in a study of siplizumab effects on memory and regulatory T cells. Assay: immunoSEQ multiplex PCR; the TCRdb copy retains only in-frame clones and omits some. The table has tens of thousands of clones, approximately 87% seen once. Sequencing was performed on memory CD4+ T cells sorted from blood. These receptors were collected from a human donor in good health.

V usage is TRBV19 and J usage is TRBJ2-5; possibly TRBD1 or TRBD2 for D (5 bases each). V lost 7 bases, J lost 2 bases, and 14 bases lay in between. CDR1 LNHDA and CDR2 SQIVND come from the germline V gene (reference sequence). The CDR3 length is 14 residues. CDR3 coding DNA: TGTGCCAGTAAATGGGGGTACAGGCAAGAGACCCAGTACTTC. It encodes CASKWGYRQETQYF.

The chain couples TRBV2 to TRBJ2-7; possibly TRBD1 or TRBD2 for D (5 bases each). Trimming shortened V by 4 bases and J by 5 bases, and 9 bases separated the two germline ends. The CDR3 is made up of 12 amino acids. Germline CDR1 SNHLY, CDR2 FYNNEI. The CDR3 DNA is TGTGCCAGCAGTGGTCGAGGGGACGAGCAGTACTTC. Protein sequence: CASSGRGDEQYF.

The V gene is TRBV6-5, the J gene TRBJ1-2; perhaps TRBD1 as D (6 bases). Trimming left V 6 bases short and J 3 bases short, with 17 bases between. Germline CDR1 and CDR2: MNHEY and SVGAGI. The CDR3 runs to 15 residues. As DNA, the CDR3 is TGTGCCAGCAGACCCGGGAACAGGGCATACTATGGCTACACCTTC. The encoded protein is CASRPGNRAYYGYTF.

J is TRBJ1-6 and V is TRBV7-2; D remains ambiguous. Germline values: CDR1 SGHTA, CDR2 FQGNSA. V gave up 2 bases and J gave up 0 bases, with 17 bases separating them. The CDR3 has 19 residues. The CDR3 is CASSLIGSGAISYNSPLHF. CDR3 DNA: TGTGCCAGCAGCTTAATCGGGTCAGGAGCCATCTCCTATAATTCACCCCTCCACTTT.

V usage is TRBV5-1 and J usage is TRBJ2-7; no clear D. The germline CDR1 and CDR2 sequences are SGHRS and YFSETQ. The CDR3 is 12 residues long. The V end lost 7 bases, the J end lost 2 bases, and 10 bases lay between the germline ends. The CDR3 loop reads CASGDKPYEQYF. CDR3 nucleotide sequence: TGCGCCAGCGGAGACAAACCCTACGAGCAGTACTTC. The complete variable domain, with remaining parts taken from reference TRBV5-1 and TRBJ2-7, reads KAGVTQTPRYLIKTRGQQVTLSCSPISGHRSVSWYQQTPGQGLQFLFEYFSETQRNKGNFPGRFSGRQFSNSRSEMNVSTLELGDSALYLCASGDKPYEQYFGPGTRLTVT.

The J gene is TRBJ1-1, the V gene TRBV28, with 7 bases that match TRBD1. CDR1 and CDR2 from the germline V gene are MDHEN and SYDVKM. V lost 7 bases and J lost 3; bases outside the gene matches: 11. CDR3 length: 15 amino acids. The DNA for the CDR3 is TGTGCCAGCAAATCCTTCGACAGGGCGTACACTGAAGCTTTCTTT. Protein sequence: CASKSFDRAYTEAFF.

The V call is TRBV6-1, the J call TRBJ1-2; D gene unclear. V lost 8 bases and J lost 8, with 15 bases in between. From germline, CDR1 is MNHNS and CDR2 SASEGT. The CDR3 contains 12 residues. The CDR3 loop reads CASGTAVRGYTF. In nucleotides, the CDR3 is TGTGCCAGCGGTACGGCAGTAAGGGGCTACACCTTC.

The J gene is TRBJ2-5, the V gene TRBV27, with TRBD1 matching 8 bases. V trimming: 6 bases; J trimming: 3 bases; junction bases outside the gene matches: 3. Germline assignment: CDR1 MNHEY and CDR2 SMNVEV (reference sequence). The length of the CDR3 is 13 residues. The chain's CDR3 is CASRDRVKETQYF. CDR3 DNA: TGTGCCAGCAGGGACAGGGTAAAAGAGACCCAGTACTTC.

The genes are TRBV6-6 and TRBJ2-7, with a possible D match to TRBD1 (6 bases). Germline-derived CDR1 and CDR2 are MNHNY and SVGAGI (reference sequence). This CDR3 has 13 residues. Trimming removed 6 bases from V and 2 bases from J, with 11 bases in between. In DNA form, the CDR3 reads TGTGCCAGCAGAAACAGGGAGACCTACGAGCAGTACTTC. Residues: CASRNRETYEQYF.

This clone was seen only a few times. V and J are TRBV7-8 and TRBJ1-5, with TRBD1 matching 7 bases. This CDR3 has 19 residues. V was clipped by 2 bases and J by 0 bases; unmatched bases: 13. Germline CDR1 and CDR2: SGHVS and FQNEAQ. The CDR3 DNA follows: TGTGCCAGCAGCTTATGGGCTGACAGGGAGTCCGATAGCAATCAGCCCCAGCATTTT. Encoded protein: CASSLWADRESDSNQPQHF. Filled out from reference TRBV7-8 and TRBJ1-5, the complete variable domain reads GAGVSQSPRYKVAKRGQDVALRCDPISGHVSLFWYQQALGQGPEFLTYFQNEAQLDKSGLPSDRFFAERPEGSVSTLKIQRTQQEDSAVYLCASSLWADRESDSNQPQHFGDGTRLSIL.

This chain joins TRBV5-4 and TRBJ2-1, with 7 bases that match TRBD2. Trimming at V came to 4 bases and at J to 4 bases, leaving 8 bases not matched to a gene. The CDR3 is made up of 15 amino acids. CDR1 and CDR2 from the germline V gene are SGHNT and YYREEE (reference sequence). DNA for the CDR3: TGTGCCAGCAGCCCGGGGGGACCCTTATACAATGAGCAGTTCTTC. Translating it yields CASSPGGPLYNEQFF. Full variable domain (missing parts from reference TRBV5-4 and TRBJ2-1): ETGVTQSPTHLIKTRGQQVTLRCSSQSGHNTVSWYQQALGQGPQFIFQYYREEENGRGNFPPRFSGLQFPNYSSELNVNALELDDSALYLCASSPGGPLYNEQFFGPGTRLTVL.

J is TRBJ2-3 and V is TRBV7-7, with a tentative D call TRBD1 (5 bases). V was pared by 1 base and J by 7 bases, with 12 bases between. The CDR3 covers 14 residues. Germline V gives CDR1 SSHAT, CDR2 FNYEAQ (reference sequence). The CDR3 reads CASSLGSGKNTQYF. The CDR3 region has the DNA TGTGCCAGCAGCTTAGGATCAGGGAAAAATACGCAGTATTTT.

V usage is TRBV5-1 and J usage is TRBJ2-3; TRBD2 matches at 7 bases. The CDR3 loop spans 15 amino acids. The junction had 8 bases not matched to a gene; V was cut back by 4 bases and J by 3 bases. In germline, CDR1 is SGHRS, CDR2 YFSETQ. Here the CDR3 DNA reads TGCGCCAGCAGCCCCCTCGGGGGGTGGACAGATACGCAGTATTTT. Translating gives CASSPLGGWTDTQYF.

The chain links TRBV2 to TRBJ2-5; D unresolved. Germline-derived CDR1 and CDR2 are SNHLY and FYNNEI. V lost 2 bases and J 2 bases, leaving 0 bases between the germline ends. The CDR3 is 11 residues long. CDR3 in amino acids: CASSEQETQYF. CDR3 DNA: TGTGCCAGCAGTGAACAAGAGACCCAGTACTTC.

This clone was seen just once. The chain combines TRBV21-1 with TRBJ1-5; the table gives TRBD1 as D, unverified against the DNA. TRBV21-1 is classified as a pseudogene. This CDR3 is built from 15 residues. The CDR3 spells CASSDRHIAGQPQHF. The CDR3 DNA follows: TGTGCCAGCAGCGACAGGCATATCGCGGGCCAGCCCCAGCATTTT.

The V call is TRBV2, the J call TRBJ2-2, with TRBD2 identical over 8 bases. The ends lost 3 bases at V and 0 bases at J; junction bases unmatched: 0. The CDR3 sequence is 15 residues long. Germline CDR1 SNHLY, CDR2 FYNNEI. Here the CDR3 reads CASSERGANTGELFF. The CDR3 nucleotides are TGTGCCAGCAGTGAGCGGGGGGCGAACACCGGGGAGCTGTTTTTT.

V usage is TRBV7-9 and J usage is TRBJ2-2, with D unclear. The V and J ends lost 7 bases and 1 base respectively, with 7 bases between them. CDR3 length: 13 residues. From germline, CDR1 is SEHNR and CDR2 FQNEAQ (reference sequence). CDR3 sequence (DNA): TGTGCCAGCATAGGTCGGAACACCGGGGAGCTGTTTTTT. Protein: CASIGRNTGELFF.

This chain joins TRBV4-1 and TRBJ1-5; 7 bases match TRBD1. J gave up 4 bases and V 4 bases, and 7 bases lay outside the gene matches. Germline V gives CDR1 MGHRA, CDR2 YSYEKL. The CDR3 spans 15 residues. CDR3 loop: CASSREGAGNQPQHF. CDR3 coding DNA: TGCGCCAGCAGCCGAGAGGGGGCGGGTAATCAGCCCCAGCATTTT.

The DNA of the CDR3 is TGTGCCAGCAGAGGGAGCAGGGACGCCCCTCAGCCCCAGCATTTT. This codes for CASRGSRDAPQPQHF. The rearrangement uses TRBV6-1 and TRBJ1-5, with a possible D match to TRBD1 (5 bases). Trimming pared 6 bases from V and 6 bases from J, leaving 18 bases between. The germline V gene encodes CDR1 MNHNS and CDR2 SASEGT. The CDR3 contains 15 residues.

The chain recombines TRBV6-5 with TRBJ1-2, with D hard to call. Germline CDR1 and CDR2: MNHEY and SVGAGI. Trimming stripped 2 bases from V and 8 bases from J, with 6 bases between. The CDR3 runs to 11 residues. The CDR3 region is CASSYLFGYTF. The DNA of the CDR3 is TGTGCCAGCAGTTACCTGTTCGGCTACACCTTC.